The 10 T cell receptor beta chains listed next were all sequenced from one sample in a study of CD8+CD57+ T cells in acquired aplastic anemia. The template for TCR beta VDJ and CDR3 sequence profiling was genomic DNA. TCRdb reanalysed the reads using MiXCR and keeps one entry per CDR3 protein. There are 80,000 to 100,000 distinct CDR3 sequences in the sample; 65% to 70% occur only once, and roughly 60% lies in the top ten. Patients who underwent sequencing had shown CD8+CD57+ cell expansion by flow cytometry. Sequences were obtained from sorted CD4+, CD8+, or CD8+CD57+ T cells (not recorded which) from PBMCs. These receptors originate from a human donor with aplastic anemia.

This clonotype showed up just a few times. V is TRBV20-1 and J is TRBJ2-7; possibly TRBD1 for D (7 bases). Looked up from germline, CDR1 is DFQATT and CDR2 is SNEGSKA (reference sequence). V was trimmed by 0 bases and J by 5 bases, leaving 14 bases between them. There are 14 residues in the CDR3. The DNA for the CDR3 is TGCAGTGCTAGAGATGGAGGGGGCGTCGACGAGCAGTACTTC. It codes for CSARDGGGVDEQYF.

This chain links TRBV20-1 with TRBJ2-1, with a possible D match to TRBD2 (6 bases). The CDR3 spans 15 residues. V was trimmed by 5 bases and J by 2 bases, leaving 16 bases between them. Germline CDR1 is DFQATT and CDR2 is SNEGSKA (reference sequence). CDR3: CSAGPLASPYNEQFF. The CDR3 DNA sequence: TGCAGTGCTGGACCCCTAGCGAGTCCCTACAATGAGCAGTTCTTC.

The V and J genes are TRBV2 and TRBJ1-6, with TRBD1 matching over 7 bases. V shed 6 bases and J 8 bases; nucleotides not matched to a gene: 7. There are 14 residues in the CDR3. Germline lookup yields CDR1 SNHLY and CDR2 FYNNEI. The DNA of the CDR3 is TGTGCCAGCAGCCGGGACAGCAATTATTCACCCCTCCACTTT. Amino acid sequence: CASSRDSNYSPLHF.

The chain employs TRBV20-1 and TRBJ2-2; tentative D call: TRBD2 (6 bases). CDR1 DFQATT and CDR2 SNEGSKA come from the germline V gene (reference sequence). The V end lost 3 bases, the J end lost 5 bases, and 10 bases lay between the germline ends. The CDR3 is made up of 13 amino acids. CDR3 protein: CSASASGTGELFF. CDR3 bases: TGCAGTGCTAGCGCGAGCGGGACCGGGGAGCTGTTTTTT.

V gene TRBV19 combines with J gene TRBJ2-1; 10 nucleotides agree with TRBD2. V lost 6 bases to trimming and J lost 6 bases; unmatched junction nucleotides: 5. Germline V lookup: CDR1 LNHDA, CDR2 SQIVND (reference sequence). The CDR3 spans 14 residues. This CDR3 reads CASRRGLASNEQFF. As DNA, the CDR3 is TGTGCCAGTAGGCGGGGACTAGCGAGCAATGAGCAGTTCTTC.

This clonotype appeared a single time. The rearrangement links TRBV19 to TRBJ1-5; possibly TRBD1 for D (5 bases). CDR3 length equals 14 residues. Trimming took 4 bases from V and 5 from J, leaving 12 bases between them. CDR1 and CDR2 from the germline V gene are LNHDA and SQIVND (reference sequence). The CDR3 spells CASSSRRGDQPQHF. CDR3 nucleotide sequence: TGTGCCAGTAGTAGCCGACGAGGGGATCAGCCCCAGCATTTT.

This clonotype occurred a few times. CDR3 bases: TGCAGTGCTAGTGGGGCGGGAGGGGACACCGGGGAGCTGTTTTTT. This encodes CSASGAGGDTGELFF. The chain joins TRBV20-1 to TRBJ2-2; the match to TRBD2 covers 9 bases. The V and J ends lost 3 bases and 3 bases, in that order; junction bases with no gene match: 5. Germline CDR1 and CDR2: DFQATT and SNEGSKA (reference sequence). This CDR3 contains 15 residues.

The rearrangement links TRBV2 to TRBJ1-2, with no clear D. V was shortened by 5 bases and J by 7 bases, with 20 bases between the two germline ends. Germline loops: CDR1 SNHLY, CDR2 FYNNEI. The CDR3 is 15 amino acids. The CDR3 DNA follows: TGTGCCAGCAGTCCTATGACGGCCTCACCGGGTGGCTACACCTTC. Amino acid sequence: CASSPMTASPGGYTF.

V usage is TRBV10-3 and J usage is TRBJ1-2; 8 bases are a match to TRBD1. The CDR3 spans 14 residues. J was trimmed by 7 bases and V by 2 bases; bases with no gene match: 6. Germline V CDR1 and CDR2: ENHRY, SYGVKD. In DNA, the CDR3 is TGTGCCATCAGTGAGCAACAGGGGGGAGGTGGCTACACCTTC. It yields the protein CAISEQQGGGGYTF.

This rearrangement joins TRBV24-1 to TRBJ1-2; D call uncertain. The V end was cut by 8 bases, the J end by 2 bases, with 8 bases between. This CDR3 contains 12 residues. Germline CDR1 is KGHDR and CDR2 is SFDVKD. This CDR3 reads CATMGMNYGYTF. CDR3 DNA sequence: TGTGCCACCATGGGGATGAACTATGGCTACACCTTC.